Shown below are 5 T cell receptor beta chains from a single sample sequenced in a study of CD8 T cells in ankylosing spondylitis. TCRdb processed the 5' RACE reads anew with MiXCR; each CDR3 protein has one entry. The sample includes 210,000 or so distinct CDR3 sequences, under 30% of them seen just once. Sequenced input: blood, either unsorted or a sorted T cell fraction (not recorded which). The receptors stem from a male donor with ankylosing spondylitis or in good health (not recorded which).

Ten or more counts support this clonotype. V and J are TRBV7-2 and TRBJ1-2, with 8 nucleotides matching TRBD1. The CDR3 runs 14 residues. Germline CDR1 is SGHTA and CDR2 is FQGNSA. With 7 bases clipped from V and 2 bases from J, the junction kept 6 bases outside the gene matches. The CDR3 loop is CASTDRTGNYGYTF. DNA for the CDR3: TGTGCCAGCACGGACCGGACAGGGAACTATGGCTACACCTTC.

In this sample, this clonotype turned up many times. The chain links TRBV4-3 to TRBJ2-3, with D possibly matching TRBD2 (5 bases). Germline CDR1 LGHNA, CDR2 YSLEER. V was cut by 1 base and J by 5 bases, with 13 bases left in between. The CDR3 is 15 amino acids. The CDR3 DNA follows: TGCGCCAGCAGCCAAGTCTCCGGGATCTTAGATACGCAGTATTTT. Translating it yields CASSQVSGILDTQYF.

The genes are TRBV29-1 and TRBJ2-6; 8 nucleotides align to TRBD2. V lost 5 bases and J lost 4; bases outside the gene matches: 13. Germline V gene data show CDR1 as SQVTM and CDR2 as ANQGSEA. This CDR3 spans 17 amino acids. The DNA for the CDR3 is TGCAGCGTTCAAGGGCGGGAGGCTCTATCCGGGGCCAACGTCCTGACTTTC. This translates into CSVQGREALSGANVLTF. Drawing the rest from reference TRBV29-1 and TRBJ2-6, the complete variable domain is SAVISQKPSRDICQRGTSLTIQCQVDSQVTMMFWYRQQPGQSLTLIATANQGSEATYESGFVIDKFPISRPNLTFSTLTVSNMSPEDSSIYLCSVQGREALSGANVLTFGAGSRLTVL.

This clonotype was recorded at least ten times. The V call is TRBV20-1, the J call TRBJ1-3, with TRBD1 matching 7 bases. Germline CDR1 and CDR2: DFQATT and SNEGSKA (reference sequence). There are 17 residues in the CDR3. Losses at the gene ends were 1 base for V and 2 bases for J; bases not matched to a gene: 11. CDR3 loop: CSARARLRQGPGNTIYF. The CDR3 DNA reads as TGCAGTGCTAGAGCCCGACTCCGACAGGGTCCTGGAAACACCATATATTTT.

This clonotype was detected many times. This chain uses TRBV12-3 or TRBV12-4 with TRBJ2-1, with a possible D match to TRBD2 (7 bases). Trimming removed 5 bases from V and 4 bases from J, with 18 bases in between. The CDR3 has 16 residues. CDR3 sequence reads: CASSGSGRGTYNEQFF. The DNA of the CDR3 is TGTGCCAGCAGTGGCTCTGGGCGGGGGACATACAATGAGCAGTTCTTC.